This TCR beta chain was recorded in a study of CD4 and CD8 cells across lung adenocarcinoma regions listed by TCRdb under 2018. About the investigation overall: To look at intratumor heterogeneity in the T cell receptor repertoire, the study compared tumor centers against tumor margins.

Donors were patients with localized lung adenocarcinoma, a subtype of non-small cell lung cancer. The margins of localized lung adenocarcinomas were where the samples came from. For TCR repertoire analysis, CD4+ T cells from tumor tissue were profiled separately from CD8+ T cells. Libraries were made using PCR. Sequenced using a HiSeq X Ten. TCRdb handled the public reads itself, with Q25 trimming in fastp and clone calling in MiXCR, and kept productive beta chains. Rows with one shared CDR3 protein collapse into an entry with the most common genes and DNA. Across this sample there are about 3,700 distinct CDR3 sequences, with 55% to 65% seen only once. Jointly, the top ten make up about 20% of the sample. To note about this clonotype: Which antigen it targets is not known. No clone much larger than this one lies a single base away; base qualities are absent.

Material for sequencing was CD4+ T cells from the margin of a lung tumor. This specimen's cell subset or site label, interpreted: tumor margin region. This receptor was obtained from a female donor with lung adenocarcinoma. The CD4 and CD8 labels of this study may be unreliable.

The DNA sequence follows: TGTGCCAGCAGTGAACTACCGGTCCAAGAGACCCAGTACTTC. Its amino acids are CASSELPVQETQYF. Recombination linked TRBV6-1 to TRBJ2-5; no D gene call is confident. V sheds 2 bases and J sheds 1 base, leaving 8 bases between their ends. The CDR3 holds 14 amino acids from the cysteine to the phenylalanine. The read is trimmed to its CDR3 DNA, 42 bases read in frame from base 1. CDR1 and CDR2, looked up from the germline V gene, are MNHNS and SASEGT.